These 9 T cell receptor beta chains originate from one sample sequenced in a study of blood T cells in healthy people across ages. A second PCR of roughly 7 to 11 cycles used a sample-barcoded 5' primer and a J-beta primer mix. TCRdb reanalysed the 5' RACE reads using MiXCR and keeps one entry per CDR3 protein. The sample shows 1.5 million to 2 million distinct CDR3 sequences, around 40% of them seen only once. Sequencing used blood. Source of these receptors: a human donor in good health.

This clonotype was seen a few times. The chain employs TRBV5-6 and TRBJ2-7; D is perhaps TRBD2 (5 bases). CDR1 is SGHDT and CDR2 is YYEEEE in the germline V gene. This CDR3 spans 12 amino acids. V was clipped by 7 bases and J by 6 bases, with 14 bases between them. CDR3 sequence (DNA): TGTGCCAGCGTCGAGGGCGAAGGCGAGCAGTACTTC. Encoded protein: CASVEGEGEQYF.

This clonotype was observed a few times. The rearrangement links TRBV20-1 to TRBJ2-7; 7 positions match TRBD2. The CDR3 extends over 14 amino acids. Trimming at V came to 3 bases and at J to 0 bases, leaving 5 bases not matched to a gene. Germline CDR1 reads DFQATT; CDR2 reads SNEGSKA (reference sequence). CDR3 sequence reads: CSARGGGSSYEQYF. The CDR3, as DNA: TGCAGTGCTAGGGGCGGGGGAAGCTCCTACGAGCAGTACTTC.

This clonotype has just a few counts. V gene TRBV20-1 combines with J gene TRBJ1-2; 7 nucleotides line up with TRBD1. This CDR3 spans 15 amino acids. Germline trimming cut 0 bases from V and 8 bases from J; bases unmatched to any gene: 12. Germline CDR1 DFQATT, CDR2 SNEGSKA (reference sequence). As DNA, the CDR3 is TGCAGTGCTAGAGACCCACAGGGGTGGTCGTGGGGCTACACCTTC. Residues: CSARDPQGWSWGYTF.

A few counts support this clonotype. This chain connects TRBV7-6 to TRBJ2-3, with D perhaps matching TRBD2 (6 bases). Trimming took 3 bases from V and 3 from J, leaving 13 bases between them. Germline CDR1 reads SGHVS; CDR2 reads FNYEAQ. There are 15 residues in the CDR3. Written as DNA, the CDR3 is TGTGCCAGCAGCTTGGAGGGGCTAGCAACAGATACGCAGTATTTT. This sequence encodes CASSLEGLATDTQYF.

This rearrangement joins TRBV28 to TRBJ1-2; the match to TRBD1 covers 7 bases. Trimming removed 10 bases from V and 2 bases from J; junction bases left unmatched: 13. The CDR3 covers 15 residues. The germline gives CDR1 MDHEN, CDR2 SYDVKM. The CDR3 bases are TGTGCCACCCCAAATCACAGGGGTACGAACTATGGCTACACCTTC. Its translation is CATPNHRGTNYGYTF.

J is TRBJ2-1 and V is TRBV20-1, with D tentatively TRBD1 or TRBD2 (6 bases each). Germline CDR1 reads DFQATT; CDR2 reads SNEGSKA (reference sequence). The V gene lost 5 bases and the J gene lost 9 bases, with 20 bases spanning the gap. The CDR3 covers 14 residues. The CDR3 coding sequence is TGCAGTGCTTTGGGTGGGGGGCCTGATAGTGAGCAGTTCTTC. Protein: CSALGGGPDSEQFF.

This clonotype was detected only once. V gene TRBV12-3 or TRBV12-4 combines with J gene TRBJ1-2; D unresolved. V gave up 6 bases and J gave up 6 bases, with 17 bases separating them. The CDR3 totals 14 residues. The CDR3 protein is CASSQPGPEDGYTF. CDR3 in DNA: TGTGCCAGCAGCCAACCAGGACCGGAGGATGGCTACACCTTC.

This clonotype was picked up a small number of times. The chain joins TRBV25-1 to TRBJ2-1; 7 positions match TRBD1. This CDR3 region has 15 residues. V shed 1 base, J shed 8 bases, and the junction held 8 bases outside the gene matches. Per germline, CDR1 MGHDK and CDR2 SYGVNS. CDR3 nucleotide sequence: TGTGCCAGCAGTGAATTAGGGACAGCCCGTTATGAGCAGTTCTTC. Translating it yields CASSELGTARYEQFF.

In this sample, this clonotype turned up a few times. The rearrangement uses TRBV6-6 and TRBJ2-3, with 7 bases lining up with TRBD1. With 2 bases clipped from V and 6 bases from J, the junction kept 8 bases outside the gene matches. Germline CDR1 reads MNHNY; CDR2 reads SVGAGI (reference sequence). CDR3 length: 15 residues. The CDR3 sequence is CASSYRDSYTDTQYF. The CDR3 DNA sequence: TGTGCCAGCAGTTACCGGGACAGTTACACGGATACGCAGTATTTT.